Each of the 27 T cell receptor beta chains below was sequenced from the same sample in a study of blood T cell repertoires in COVID-19. The table came from immunoSEQ multiplex PCR; TCRdb's copy has only in-frame clones and leaves some out. The table lists about 200,000 clones, roughly 86% of them singletons. The material sequenced was peripheral blood. The source is a woman aged 50 to 60 with COVID-19, enrolled during active disease.

The rearrangement uses TRBV5-1 and TRBJ2-6; 8 nucleotides match TRBD2. Germline V gene data show CDR1 as SGHRS and CDR2 as YFSETQ. The CDR3 spans 17 residues. Unmatched junction bases numbered 7, after V lost 3 bases and J lost 2 bases. CDR3 in amino acids: CASSSRSGGAGANVLTF. The CDR3 DNA reads TGCGCCAGCAGCTCGAGAAGCGGGGGAGCTGGGGCCAACGTCCTGACTTTC.

In this sample, this clone turned up a few times. CDR3 sequence (DNA): TGTGCCAGCAGTTTCACCCTAGGGGGCGGGGAGACCCAGTACTTC. Translation gives CASSFTLGGGETQYF. The rearrangement joins TRBV27 to TRBJ2-5; 7 bases align to TRBD1. The junction had 9 bases not matched to a gene; V was cut back by 3 bases and J by 5 bases. This CDR3 comprises 15 residues. The germline gives CDR1 MNHEY, CDR2 SMNVEV (reference sequence).

The gene calls are TRBV6-5 and TRBJ2-2, with 7 bases identical to TRBD2. Germline values: CDR1 MNHEY, CDR2 SVGAGI. Losses at the gene ends were 6 bases for V and 1 base for J; bases not matched to a gene: 5. There are 15 residues in the CDR3. The CDR3, as DNA: TGTGCCAGCAGCCAGCGGGGAGAGAACACCGGGGAGCTGTTTTTT. Translated: CASSQRGENTGELFF.

V usage is TRBV19 and J usage is TRBJ2-7; 7 bases line up with TRBD1. The CDR3 contains 14 residues. Trimming took 3 bases from V and 3 from J; bases not matched to a gene: 5. Germline V CDR1 and CDR2: LNHDA, SQIVND (reference sequence). The CDR3 region is CASSMGDRYYEQYF. The CDR3 DNA is TGTGCCAGTAGTATGGGGGACAGATACTACGAGCAGTACTTC.

This chain links TRBV7-9 with TRBJ1-4; D may be TRBD1 (5 bases). This CDR3 spans 15 amino acids. The germline CDR1 and CDR2 sequences are SEHNR and FQNEAQ (reference sequence). Trimming removed 3 bases from V and 8 bases from J, with 16 bases in between. The CDR3 sequence: CASSLSQGGREKLFF. Written as DNA, the CDR3 is TGTGCCAGCAGCTTGAGTCAGGGTGGTCGGGAAAAACTGTTTTTT.

The V call is TRBV18, the J call TRBJ2-7; D not certain. Germline CDR1 reads KGHSH; CDR2 reads LQKENI. V lost 3 bases and J 7 bases, leaving 13 bases between the germline ends. The CDR3 totals 13 residues. The CDR3 DNA reads TGTGCCAGCTCACCTTGGCCGGGTCGTGAGCAGTACGTC. Encoded protein: CASSPWPGREQYV.

V gene TRBV5-8 combines with J gene TRBJ1-5; TRBD1 aligns across 8 bases. V lost 4 bases to trimming and J lost 5 bases; unmatched junction nucleotides: 8. The germline CDR1 and CDR2 sequences are SGHTS and YDEGEE. The CDR3 extends over 15 amino acids. In DNA, the CDR3 is TGTGCCAGCAGCCCATCCGGGACAGGTTATCAGCCCCAGCATTTT. Residues: CASSPSGTGYQPQHF.

The chain is built from TRBV19 and TRBJ1-1; no clear D gene. The CDR3 extends over 13 amino acids. The V end was cut by 2 bases, the J end by 1 base, with 5 bases between. Germline-derived CDR1 and CDR2 are LNHDA and SQIVND (reference sequence). CDR3 amino acids: CASSIWPNTEAFF. The CDR3 nucleotides read TGTGCCAGTAGTATATGGCCGAACACTGAAGCTTTCTTT.

The chain joins TRBV4-1 to TRBJ1-2, with D possibly being TRBD1 (6 bases). The CDR3 is 15 amino acids. Trimming removed 4 bases from V and 4 bases from J, with 16 bases in between. Germline CDR1 is MGHRA and CDR2 is YSYEKL. The CDR3: CASSPIRSQGYGYTF. The CDR3 DNA follows: TGCGCCAGCAGCCCCATTCGGTCACAGGGCTATGGCTACACCTTC.

The chain links TRBV2 to TRBJ2-2, with D possibly matching TRBD1 (5 bases). V gave up 6 bases and J gave up 4 bases, with 15 bases separating them. CDR1 is SNHLY, CDR2 FYNNEI, per germline. The CDR3 length is 15 residues. The CDR3 is CASREQLGVTGELFF. The CDR3 DNA reads TGTGCCAGCAGAGAACAGTTAGGGGTCACCGGGGAGCTGTTTTTT.

The chain links TRBV29-1 to TRBJ1-2; 9 bases agree with TRBD1. This CDR3 has 13 residues. Germline CDR1 reads SQVTM; CDR2 reads ANQGSEA. With V trimmed by 7 bases and J by 7 bases, 10 bases remained unmatched. CDR3: CSALLQGAAGYTF. CDR3 nucleotides: TGCAGCGCCCTCTTACAGGGGGCTGCTGGCTACACCTTC.

The chain is built from TRBV6-1 and TRBJ1-2; perhaps TRBD1 as D (5 bases). Germline V gene sequence: CDR1 MNHNS, CDR2 SASEGT. The CDR3 is made up of 17 amino acids. The germline V and J ends were trimmed by 1 base and 4 bases, with 19 bases remaining between them. DNA of the CDR3: TGTGCCAGCAGTGAAGGGTTTAATCGACAGACCTTCTATGGCTACACCTTC. This translates into CASSEGFNRQTFYGYTF.

This chain uses TRBV3-1 (or the pseudogene TRBV3-2) with TRBJ2-6; 7 nucleotides line up with TRBD1. The CDR3 has 18 amino acids. Germline assignment: CDR1 LGHDT and CDR2 YNNKEL (reference sequence). The trim removed 0 bases at V and 1 base at J, leaving 6 bases unmatched. The DNA of the CDR3 is TGTGCCAGCAGCCAAGATCAGGGGGTTGGGTCTGGGGCCAACGTCCTGACTTTC. This sequence encodes CASSQDQGVGSGANVLTF.

The chain combines TRBV24-1 with TRBJ2-3; D perhaps matches TRBD2 (5 bases). The V and J ends lost 0 bases and 8 bases respectively, with 17 bases between them. The CDR3 contains 16 residues. From germline, CDR1 is KGHDR and CDR2 SFDVKD. CDR3 DNA sequence: TGTGCCACCAGTGATTTGCCGAGAGGGAGCCAAAGTACGCAGTATTTT. Translating it yields CATSDLPRGSQSTQYF.

The chain joins TRBV12-3 or TRBV12-4 to TRBJ1-5; D gene unclear. Trimming removed 3 bases from V and 9 bases from J, with 12 bases in between. The CDR3 runs 13 residues. CDR3 bases: TGTGCCAGCAGTTTGTTAGCTCAAAGGCCCCAGCATTTT. Translation: CASSLLAQRPQHF.

V gene TRBV11-1 combines with J gene TRBJ2-1; 8 nucleotides line up with TRBD2. CDR1 is SGHAT and CDR2 is FQDESV in the germline V gene (reference sequence). Unmatched junction bases numbered 13, after V lost 8 bases and J lost 7 bases. The CDR3 spans 15 residues. CDR3 sequence: CASSNFGGAGNEQFF. CDR3 in DNA: TGTGCCAGCTCGAACTTCGGGGGGGCCGGAAATGAGCAGTTCTTC.

The chain has TRBV5-1 and TRBJ1-1; 11 positions match TRBD1. The CDR3 sequence is 18 residues long. Trimming cost V 4 bases and J 1 base; bases outside gene matches: 12. Germline V gives CDR1 SGHRS, CDR2 YFSETQ. The CDR3 DNA follows: TGCGCCAGCAGCCTAACCGGGACAGGGGGTTCGGGGAACACTGAAGCTTTCTTT. Protein sequence: CASSLTGTGGSGNTEAFF.

The chain uses TRBV28 and TRBJ1-3, with D maybe TRBD1 (5 bases). Trimming removed 3 bases at V and 6 bases at J, with 9 bases between. Germline V lookup: CDR1 MDHEN, CDR2 SYDVKM. The CDR3 has 13 residues. The CDR3 DNA reads TGTGCCAGCAGTTTCCCAGGGATAAACACCATATATTTT. This codes for CASSFPGINTIYF.

This clone was observed once. CDR3 amino acids: CASSLVTAARGYTF. Here the CDR3 DNA reads TGTGCCAGCAGCTTAGTTACAGCTGCTCGTGGCTACACCTTC. The chain is built from TRBV13 and TRBJ1-2, with no clear D. The length of the CDR3 is 14 residues. In germline, CDR1 is PRHDT, CDR2 FYEKMQ (reference sequence). V lost 1 base and J 7 bases, leaving 13 bases between the germline ends.

The J gene is TRBJ1-2, the V gene TRBV7-9; D remains ambiguous. CDR3 size: 14 residues. Between the trimmed V and J ends, which lost 5 bases and 2 bases, there was a span of 12 bases. Germline-derived CDR1 and CDR2 are SEHNR and FQNEAQ (reference sequence). This chain's CDR3 is CASSQRTGNYGYTF. In nucleotides, the CDR3 is TGTGCCAGCAGCCAAAGGACGGGGAACTATGGCTACACCTTC.

The chain carries TRBV5-5 and TRBJ2-3; D perhaps matches TRBD2 (6 bases). The CDR3 spans 14 residues. CDR1 and CDR2 from the germline V gene are SGHKS and YYEKEE (reference sequence). Trimming removed 4 bases at V and 2 bases at J, with 11 bases between. The CDR3: CASSAGLFTDTQYF. CDR3 coding DNA: TGTGCCAGCAGCGCGGGACTCTTCACAGATACGCAGTATTTT. Full variable domain (remainder filled in from reference TRBV5-5 and TRBJ2-3): DAGVTQSPTHLIKTRGQQVTLRCSPISGHKSVSWYQQVLGQGPQFIFQYYEKEERGRGNFPDRFSARQFPNYSSELNVNALLLGDSALYLCASSAGLFTDTQYFGPGTRLTVL.

The J gene is TRBJ2-3, the V gene TRBV7-3; the D gene is possibly TRBD1 (6 bases). The V end lost 3 bases, the J end lost 3 bases, and 13 bases lay between the germline ends. CDR1 and CDR2 (germline): SGHTA, FQGTGA. The CDR3 is 15 amino acids. The CDR3 loop is CASSLMGAGTDTQYF. CDR3 in DNA: TGTGCCAGCAGCTTGATGGGGGCAGGGACAGATACGCAGTATTTT. Full variable domain (missing parts from reference TRBV7-3 and TRBJ2-3): GAGVSQTPSNKVTEKGKYVELRCDPISGHTALYWYRQSLGQGPEFLIYFQGTGAADDSGLPNDRFFAVRPEGSVSTLKIQRTERGDSAVYLCASSLMGAGTDTQYFGPGTRLTVL.

The genes are TRBV5-1 and TRBJ2-3, with 13 positions matching TRBD2. CDR1 is SGHRS and CDR2 is YFSETQ in the germline V gene. The V gene end was trimmed by 4 bases and the J gene end by 2 bases; junction bases not matched to a gene: 4. The CDR3 contains 16 residues. As DNA, the CDR3 is TGCGCCAGCAGCCGGACTAGCGGGGGATCCACAGATACGCAGTATTTT. Translating gives CASSRTSGGSTDTQYF.

As concerns this clone: The sample has other DNA sequences that encode this CDR3 too. The gene calls are TRBV18 and TRBJ1-1, with a possible D match to TRBD1 (5 bases). V lost 2 bases to trimming and J lost 5 bases, with 9 bases between them. In germline, CDR1 is KGHSH, CDR2 LQKENI. The CDR3 totals 13 residues. CDR3 loop: CASSPSGGTEAFF. CDR3 in DNA: TGTGCCAGCTCACCATCGGGGGGGACTGAAGCTTTCTTT.

The chain combines TRBV11-2 with TRBJ1-1; 7 bases are a match to TRBD1. The germline V gene encodes CDR1 SGHAT and CDR2 FQNNGV. V shed 2 bases, J shed 6 bases, and the junction held 3 bases outside the gene matches. This CDR3 spans 13 amino acids. CDR3: CASSLKGTAEAFF. The CDR3, as DNA: TGTGCCAGCAGCTTAAAGGGGACAGCTGAAGCTTTCTTT. Full variable domain (outside the CDR3, taken from reference TRBV11-2 and TRBJ1-1): EAGVAQSPRYKIIEKRQSVAFWCNPISGHATLYWYQQILGQGPKLLIQFQNNGVVDDSQLPKDRFSAERLKGVDSTLKIQPAKLEDSAVYLCASSLKGTAEAFFGQGTRLTVV.

This clone was counted once. This chain's CDR3 is CASSPGTFYEQYF. The CDR3 bases are TGTGCCAGCAGCCCCGGGACTTTCTACGAGCAGTACTTC. The V gene is TRBV3-1 (or the pseudogene TRBV3-2), the J gene TRBJ2-7; a weak D match, TRBD2 (6 bases). The germline V gene encodes CDR1 LGHDT and CDR2 YNNKEL (reference sequence). This CDR3 is 13 amino acids long. V shed 4 bases and J shed 3 bases, with 10 bases lying between them.

V is TRBV29-1 and J is TRBJ1-1; tentative D call: TRBD1 (5 bases). Germline values: CDR1 SQVTM, CDR2 ANQGSEA. V dropped 0 bases and J dropped 10 bases, with 12 bases sitting between them. The CDR3 runs 12 residues. The CDR3 is CSVEDAQGIAFF. CDR3 nucleotides: TGCAGCGTTGAAGATGCGCAGGGAATAGCTTTCTTT.